This TCR beta chain was captured in a study of resident and recirculating memory T cells in vitiligo. Study at large: Epidermis came from shave biopsies of lesional and nonlesional sites, plus PBMCs.

Patients' lesions had not changed for the previous 6 months. Patients who had received treatment within the previous three months were excluded. Only in-frame clones appear in the TCRdb table, and some are missing; sequencing was by immunoSEQ multiplex PCR. The sample shows tens of thousands of clones, under 95% of them seen only once. V lost 6 bases and J lost 14; bases outside the gene matches: 12. The CDR3 length is 13 residues. CDR1 and CDR2 from the germline V gene are MDHEN and SYDVKM. The source is a male donor with vitiligo. The sample comprised blood. The chain links TRBV28 to TRBJ1-2; 10 bases are a match to TRBD1. The CDR3 DNA follows: TGTGCCAGCAGGGGGAGAGACAGGGGGCCAAGGACCTTC. It encodes CASRGRDRGPRTF.